The rows below give T cell receptor beta chains drawn from one sample of a study of T cells after yellow fever vaccination. TCRdb re-derived calls from the 5' RACE reads in MiXCR, one entry per CDR3 protein. The data contain hundreds of thousands of distinct CDR3 sequences, less than 20% of them seen just once; the ten biggest clones take up around 16%. The starting material was PBMCs, obtained around 5 days after the first yellow fever vaccination. The receptors come from a man aged 18 to 35 who received the YFV17D yellow fever vaccine. The CDR3 runs from the conserved cysteine through the conserved F or W. Fields, in order: V gene, J gene, D gene, clone size, CDR3 DNA, CDR3 protein. D genes are given only for firm matches. Not every row has a clone size; where given, it reads once, few, many or a size class.

>TRBV5-6|TRBJ1-6|.|.
TGTGCCAGCAGCTTTGGAGGGAGCTCCTATAATTCACCCCTCCACTTT
CASSFGGSSYNSPLHF
>TRBV7-9|TRBJ2-1|TRBD1|few
TGTGCCAGCAGCTTAGGACAGGGTAGGGATGAGCAGTTCTTC
CASSLGQGRDEQFF
>TRBV6-1|TRBJ2-1|.|.
TGTGCCAGCAGTGTACTATACAATGAGCAGTTCTTC
CASSVLYNEQFF
>TRBV5-4|TRBJ2-1|.|few
TGTGCCAGCAGCCAGGGGGGACCAGTGTCGGAGCAGTTCTTC
CASSQGGPVSEQFF
>TRBV7-9|TRBJ1-4|TRBD1|.
TGTGCCAGCAGCTTGGAGGACAGGGGGCATCGGGAAAAACTGTTTTTT
CASSLEDRGHREKLFF
>TRBV5-1|TRBJ1-2|.|.
TGCGCCAGCAGCGGAGGAGGGGGGGAGCCTCATGGCTACACCTTC
CASSGGGGEPHGYTF
>TRBV5-1|TRBJ2-5|.|few
TGCGCCAGCGTTCGGGACAACCAAGAGACCCAGTACTTC
CASVRDNQETQYF
>TRBV20-1|TRBJ2-3|TRBD2|many
TGCAGTGCTAGAGTGCCTAGCGGGGTCGCAGATACGCAGTATTTT
CSARVPSGVADTQYF
>TRBV19|TRBJ2-6|.|.
TGTGCCAGTAAGGTAGGCCAAGCTGGGGCCAACGTCCTGACTTTC
CASKVGQAGANVLTF
>TRBV7-9|TRBJ2-1|.|few
TGTGCCAGCAGCTACGAGGGAGCAGGTGAGCAGTTCTTC
CASSYEGAGEQFF
>TRBV12-3/TRBV12-4|TRBJ2-5|TRBD2|few
TGTGCCAGCAGGACGGGACTAGCTGTGCAGACCCAGTACTTC
CASRTGLAVQTQYF
>TRBV5-1|TRBJ2-3|.|.
TGCGCCAGCAGCTTGGCCGGCCCAGATACGCAGTATTTT
CASSLAGPDTQYF
>TRBV12-3/TRBV12-4|TRBJ2-1|TRBD2|.
TGTGCCAGCAGTACACCGGGGGGAAGCGGGGGGCGAAATGAGCAGTTCTTC
CASSTPGGSGGRNEQFF
>TRBV6-1|TRBJ1-1|TRBD1|.
TGTGCCAGCAGCACCGGGACAGGGGCCACTGAAGCTTTCTTT
CASSTGTGATEAFF
>TRBV20-1|TRBJ1-5|TRBD1|few
TGCAGTGCTAGAGATCGGGCCGGACAGGGAGAGCATCAGCCCCAGCATTTT
CSARDRAGQGEHQPQHF
>TRBV2|TRBJ1-1|.|few
TGTGCCAGCAGTGACAACCAACTGAACACTGAAGCTTTCTTT
CASSDNQLNTEAFF
>TRBV20-1|TRBJ2-7|TRBD1|few
TGCAGTACCTACAGGGGTGGGTCCTACGAGCAGTACTTC
CSTYRGGSYEQYF
>TRBV27|TRBJ1-3|.|.
TGTGCCAGCAGTTTACAGGGGACTGGAAACACCATATATTTT
CASSLQGTGNTIYF
>TRBV3-1|TRBJ1-2|.|.
TGTGCCAGCAGCCAAGAGCACTATGGCTACACCTTC
CASSQEHYGYTF
>TRBV11-2|TRBJ2-7|TRBD1|many
TGTGCCAGCAGCTTACTCCCGGGACAGGTCTACGAGCAGTACTTC
CASSLLPGQVYEQYF
>TRBV7-3|TRBJ2-7|TRBD1|.
TGTGCCAGCAGCTTACCGACAGGGACCTCCTACGAGCAGTACTTC
CASSLPTGTSYEQYF
>TRBV4-1|TRBJ2-4|.|few
TGCGCCAGCAGCCAGATCAGGGGCGACGGAAACATTCAGTACTTC
CASSQIRGDGNIQYF
>TRBV28|TRBJ2-6|.|.
TGTGCCAGCAGTTTATACGCCTCAAGAAGTGCCAACGTCCTGACTTTC
CASSLYASRSANVLTF
>TRBV5-1|TRBJ1-6|.|.
TGCGCCAGCAAGGTCGAGGATTCACCCCTCCACTTT
CASKVEDSPLHF
>TRBV6-5|TRBJ1-3|.|.
TGTGCCAGCAGTTATTCCCCGACAACTGGAAACACCATATATTTT
CASSYSPTTGNTIYF
>TRBV6-2/TRBV6-3|TRBJ2-1|TRBD2|.
TGTGCCAGCAGTTACCCTCTCACTAGCGGCCCAGCCTACAATGAGCAGTTCTTC
CASSYPLTSGPAYNEQFF
>TRBV19|TRBJ2-1|TRBD1|.
TGTGCCAGTAGACAGGGGGGTGGGAATGAGCAGTTCTTC
CASRQGGGNEQFF
>TRBV28|TRBJ2-4|.|.
TGTGCCAGCGTTTCTACCTCGCGGAACATTCAGTACTTC
CASVSTSRNIQYF
>TRBV7-2|TRBJ2-3|.|many
TGTGCCAGCAGCTTGTCACGTTGGACAGATACGCAGTATTTT
CASSLSRWTDTQYF
>TRBV3-1|TRBJ1-2|TRBD1|few
TGTGCCAGCAGCCTGGACAGGGGAAGTGGCTACACCTTC
CASSLDRGSGYTF
>TRBV7-6|TRBJ2-1|TRBD2|.
TGTGCCAGCAGCTTAGAAGGACTAGCGGTACGCGGTGAGCAGTTCTTC
CASSLEGLAVRGEQFF
>TRBV6-1|TRBJ2-1|.|once
TGTGCCAGCAGTGCGAACAGCAATGAGCAGTTCTTC
CASSANSNEQFF
>TRBV28|TRBJ2-2|TRBD1|few
TGTGCCAGCAGTTCGGGACAGTGGACCGGGGAGCTGTTTTTT
CASSSGQWTGELFF
>TRBV5-5|TRBJ1-1|TRBD1|few
TGTGCCAGCAGCAGAGGACAGGGGGTTCTAACTGAAGCTTTCTTT
CASSRGQGVLTEAFF
>TRBV12-3/TRBV12-4|TRBJ2-7|.|few
TGTGCCAGCAGTTTCGTTCCCCAGGAGCAGTACTTC
CASSFVPQEQYF
>TRBV7-6|TRBJ2-5|TRBD2|.
TGTGCCAGCAGCTTCAAGCCGGGGACTAGCGGGTCCCAAGAGACCCAGTACTTC
CASSFKPGTSGSQETQYF
>TRBV9|TRBJ2-5|TRBD2|.
TGTGCCAGCAGCGTAGGGGCTAGCGGGGGCCCCGGCCAAGAGACCCAGTACTTC
CASSVGASGGPGQETQYF